Listed here are 17 T cell receptor beta chains from one sample, sequenced in a study of blood T cells in healthy people across ages. Next came a second PCR, run for about 7 to 12 cycles, which used a sample-barcoded 5' primer along with a J-beta primer mix. TCRdb reanalysed the 5' RACE reads using MiXCR and keeps one entry per CDR3 protein. The table lists around 940,000 distinct CDR3 sequences, roughly 51% of them singletons. Sequenced material: blood. These receptors came from an older woman in good health.

The chain is built from TRBV20-1 and TRBJ2-5, with 7 bases that match TRBD2. TRBJ2-7 explains the end of the DNA better; the J call may be wrong. Germline loops: CDR1 DFQATT, CDR2 SNEGSKA (reference sequence). This CDR3 is 15 amino acids long. The CDR3 DNA reads TGCAGTGCTAGCCGACCAGCGGGAAAAACCTACGAGCAGTACTTC. Translation: CSASRPAGKTYEQYF.

The rearrangement joins TRBV15 to TRBJ2-5; 9 bases are a match to TRBD2. V was clipped by 3 bases and J by 5 bases; unmatched bases: 7. CDR3 size: 15 residues. The germline V gene encodes CDR1 LNHNV and CDR2 YYDKDF (reference sequence). This CDR3 reads CATSRGLAGVETQYF. Written as DNA, the CDR3 is TGTGCCACCAGCAGGGGGTTAGCGGGAGTTGAGACCCAGTACTTC.

The chain links TRBV27 to TRBJ2-4; perhaps D is TRBD1 or TRBD2 (5 bases each). The DNA matches TRBJ2-7 better at its end, which makes the J call doubtful. CDR3 length: 13 amino acids. CDR1 MNHEY and CDR2 SMNVEV come from the germline V gene (reference sequence). DNA for the CDR3: TGTGCCAGCAGTCGGGACGGGGAGTACGAGCAGTACTTC. Protein product: CASSRDGEYEQYF.

This clonotype was observed a few times. The rearrangement links TRBV28 to TRBJ2-3; D may match TRBD1 or TRBD2 (5 bases each). CDR1 is MDHEN and CDR2 is SYDVKM in the germline V gene. V lost 8 bases and J 6 bases, leaving 18 bases between the germline ends. This CDR3 region has 14 residues. The CDR3 region is CASQGAGGHDTQYF. The CDR3 DNA is TGTGCCAGCCAAGGGGCGGGCGGGCACGATACGCAGTATTTT.

Comment on this clonotype: A much larger clone is a single base away; this may be a read error. This chain links TRBV13 with TRBJ2-7, with 7 bases identical to TRBD2. Germline V gene lookup returns CDR1 PRHDT and CDR2 FYEKMQ (reference sequence). The CDR3 is made up of 13 amino acids. J was trimmed by 7 bases and V by 3 bases; bases with no gene match: 6. The CDR3 reads CASSFRTRYEQYF. CDR3 nucleotides: TGTGCCAGCAGCTTTAGGACTAGGTATGAGCAGTACTTC.

CDR3 coding DNA: TGTGCCAGCAGAACCGGGACAGGAGAAGCTTTCTTT. This sequence encodes CASRTGTGEAFF. The rearrangement uses TRBV12-3 or TRBV12-4 and TRBJ1-1, with 8 bases fitting TRBD1. The CDR3 is 12 residues long. With V trimmed by 6 bases and J by 8 bases, 5 bases remained unmatched.

The V gene is TRBV27, the J gene TRBJ2-5; 13 bases fit TRBD2. The CDR3 extends over 15 amino acids. The V and J ends lost 5 bases and 11 bases, in that order; junction bases with no gene match: 11. The V gene's germline CDR1 is MNHEY and CDR2 SMNVEV (reference sequence). Here the CDR3 reads CASSPGTSGNNEQYF. CDR3 in DNA: TGTGCCAGCAGTCCCGGGACTAGCGGGAACAATGAGCAGTACTTC.

This chain connects TRBV20-1 to TRBJ2-4, with D perhaps TRBD1 (5 bases). Trimming removed 4 bases at V and 2 bases at J, with 6 bases between. This CDR3 has 12 residues. Per germline, CDR1 DFQATT and CDR2 SNEGSKA (reference sequence). CDR3 sequence: CSATGSKNIQYF. CDR3 nucleotide sequence: TGCAGTGCTACAGGGTCCAAAAACATTCAGTACTTC.

The gene calls are TRBV28 and TRBJ1-2; D ambiguous. Trimming cost V 3 bases and J 4 bases, with 15 bases left between them. CDR3 length: 15 amino acids. The germline gives CDR1 MDHEN, CDR2 SYDVKM. This chain's CDR3 is CASSFQDLLVYGYTF. The CDR3 DNA sequence: TGTGCCAGCAGTTTCCAGGACCTACTGGTCTATGGCTACACCTTC.

The DNA for the CDR3 is TGTGCCATCAGTGATTCAAGGGGGCAGTACTTC. It specifies CAISDSRGQYF. The rearrangement uses TRBV10-3 and TRBJ2-7, with a weak D call TRBD1 (5 bases). The CDR3 covers 11 residues. Trimming stripped 3 bases from V and 9 bases from J, with 9 bases between. Germline loops: CDR1 ENHRY, CDR2 SYGVKD.

This clonotype was picked up a small number of times. V is TRBV20-1 and J is TRBJ2-3; TRBD2 might be the D (6 bases). Trimming cost V 0 bases and J 6 bases, with 13 bases left between them. CDR3 length: 14 amino acids. Germline CDR1 and CDR2: DFQATT and SNEGSKA (reference sequence). CDR3 region: CSARDRRGSDTQYF. As DNA, the CDR3 is TGCAGTGCTAGAGATCGTCGGGGGAGTGATACGCAGTATTTT.

Points on this clonotype: Germline is not matched at one junction end, which may reflect a read error. J is TRBJ2-5 and V is TRBV12-3 or TRBV12-4; D unclear. The CDR3 has 13 residues. The CDR3 nucleotides read TGTGCCAGCAGTGTAGCCAGGTCGGAGACCCAGTACTTC. Its translation is CASSVARSETQYF.

V and J are TRBV4-2 and TRBJ1-3; D is possibly TRBD1 (6 bases). The CDR3 has 17 residues. The ends were cut back, 0 bases at V and 2 bases at J, with 14 bases in the middle. Per the germline V gene, CDR1 is LGHNA and CDR2 is YNFKEQ. The CDR3 DNA sequence: TGTGCCAGCAGCCAAGATCTTATGGCAGGGGCTGGAAACACCATATATTTT. It is translated as CASSQDLMAGAGNTIYF.

This clonotype was seen a single time. The chain combines TRBV12-3 or TRBV12-4 with TRBJ1-4, with a possible D match to TRBD1 (5 bases). The V end lost 8 bases, the J end lost 8 bases, and 15 bases lay between the germline ends. This CDR3 spans 13 amino acids. The CDR3 nucleotides are TGTGCCAGCGGGGCTCGTGACAGAGAAAAACTGTTTTTT. Residues: CASGARDREKLFF.

The chain is built from TRBV10-3 and TRBJ2-5, with a weak D call TRBD1 (6 bases). V was pared by 10 bases and J by 11 bases, with 20 bases between. The CDR3 has 12 amino acids. Germline lookup yields CDR1 ENHRY and CDR2 SYGVKD. CDR3 nucleotides: TGTGCCACAAGACAGGTTGGGTGGGAGCAGTACTTC. Translating it yields CATRQVGWEQYF.

The chain is built from TRBV11-3 and TRBJ2-5; 7 bases map to TRBD1. Trimming removed 1 base from V and 5 bases from J; junction bases left unmatched: 7. The CDR3 extends over 15 amino acids. CDR1 is SGHNT and CDR2 is YENEEA in the germline V gene. The DNA for the CDR3 is TGTGCCAGCAGCTTAGGTACAGGGGTATTTGAGACCCAGTACTTC. Residues: CASSLGTGVFETQYF.

This clonotype has just a few counts. The chain couples TRBV28 to TRBJ1-5; D gene uncertain. Germline CDR1 MDHEN, CDR2 SYDVKM. The CDR3 extends over 14 amino acids. The V end was cut by 6 bases, the J end by 0 bases, with 9 bases between. Here the CDR3 DNA reads TGTGCCAGCAGGGGCTCATATAGCAATCAGCCCCAGCATTTT. Its translation: CASRGSYSNQPQHF.